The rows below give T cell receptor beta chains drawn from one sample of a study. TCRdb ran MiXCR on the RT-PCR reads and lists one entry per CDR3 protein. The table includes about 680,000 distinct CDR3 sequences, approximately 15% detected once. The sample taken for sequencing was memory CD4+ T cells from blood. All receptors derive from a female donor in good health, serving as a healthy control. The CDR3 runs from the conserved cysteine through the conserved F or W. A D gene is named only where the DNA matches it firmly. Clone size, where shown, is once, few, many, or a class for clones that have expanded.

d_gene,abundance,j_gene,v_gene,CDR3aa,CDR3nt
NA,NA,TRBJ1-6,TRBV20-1,CSARDQQVMRSPLHF,TGCAGTGCTAGAGATCAACAGGTGATGCGGTCACCCCTCCACTTT
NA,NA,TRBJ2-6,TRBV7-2,CASSRGGDGANVLTF,TGTGCCAGCAGCCGCGGTGGGGATGGGGCCAACGTCCTGACTTTC
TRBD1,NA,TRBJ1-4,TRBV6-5,CASSPRDRGEKLFF,TGTGCCAGCAGTCCCCGGGACAGGGGGGAAAAACTGTTTTTT
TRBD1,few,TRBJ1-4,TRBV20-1,CSAVRQGNDEKLFF,TGCAGTGCTGTTAGACAGGGGAATGATGAAAAACTGTTTTTT
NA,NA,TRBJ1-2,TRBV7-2,CASSFNDRQGYTF,TGTGCCAGCAGCTTTAACGACAGGCAGGGCTACACCTTC
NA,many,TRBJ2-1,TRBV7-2,CASSLALGNYNEQFF,TGTGCCAGCAGCTTAGCGCTCGGGAATTACAATGAGCAGTTCTTC
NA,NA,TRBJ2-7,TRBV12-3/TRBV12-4,CASSLKGLPYEQYF,TGTGCCAGCAGTTTAAAGGGCCTTCCTTACGAGCAGTACTTC
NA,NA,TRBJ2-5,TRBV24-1,CATSDPIAGRQETQYF,TGTGCCACCAGTGACCCAATCGCAGGGCGCCAAGAGACCCAGTACTTC
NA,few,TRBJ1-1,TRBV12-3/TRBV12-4,CASTPTVGTEAFF,TGTGCCAGCACCCCGACCGTGGGAACTGAAGCTTTCTTT
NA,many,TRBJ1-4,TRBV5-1,CASSLTRDEKLFF,TGCGCCAGCAGTCTTACGAGAGATGAAAAACTGTTTTTT
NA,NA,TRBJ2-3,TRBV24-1,CATSDLRDLTDTQYF,TGTGCCACCAGTGATTTACGGGACCTCACAGATACGCAGTATTTT
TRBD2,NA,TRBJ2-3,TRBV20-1,CSANPALAGGLPSTDTQYF,TGCAGTGCTAACCCCGCCCTGGCGGGGGGGTTACCAAGCACAGATACGCAGTATTTT
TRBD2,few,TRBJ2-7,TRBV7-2,CASSLLRESYEQYF,TGTGCCAGCAGCCTATTGCGGGAGTCCTACGAGCAGTACTTC
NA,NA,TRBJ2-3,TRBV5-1,CASSLGSVGTDTQYF,TGCGCCAGCAGCTTGGGCAGTGTGGGGACAGATACGCAGTATTTT
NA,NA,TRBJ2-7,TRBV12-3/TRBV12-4,CASRRGVNEQYF,TGTGCCAGCAGGAGGGGAGTCAACGAGCAGTACTTC
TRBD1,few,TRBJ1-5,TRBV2,CASSAELGQEHF,TGTGCCAGCAGTGCAGAGTTGGGACAGGAGCATTTT
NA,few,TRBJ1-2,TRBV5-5,CASSLNAWRGGGYGYTF,TGTGCCAGCAGCTTGAATGCCTGGAGGGGGGGTGGCTATGGCTACACCTTC
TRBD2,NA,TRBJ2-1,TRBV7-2,CASRPIAGAYNEQFF,TGTGCCAGCAGGCCTATAGCGGGGGCCTACAATGAGCAGTTCTTC
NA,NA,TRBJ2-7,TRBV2,CASSERTGGNEQYF,TGTGCCAGCAGTGAGCGGACAGGCGGGAACGAGCAGTACTTC
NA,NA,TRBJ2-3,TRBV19,CASSIQDTQYF,TGTGCCAGTAGTATACAGGATACGCAGTATTTT
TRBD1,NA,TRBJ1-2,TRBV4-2,CASSQARDRGQGYTF,TGTGCCAGCAGCCAAGCAAGGGACAGGGGGCAAGGCTACACCTTC
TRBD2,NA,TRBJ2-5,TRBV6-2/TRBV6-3,CASSRRGGFETQYF,TGTGCCAGCTCTAGGCGGGGAGGGTTCGAGACCCAGTACTTC
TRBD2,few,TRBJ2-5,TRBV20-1,CSAVLLAGGLTQYF,TGCAGTGCTGTACTACTAGCGGGGGGGCTTACCCAGTACTTC
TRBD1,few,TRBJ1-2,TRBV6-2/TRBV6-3,CASRKTGFDGYTF,TGTGCCAGCAGAAAGACAGGGTTCGATGGCTACACCTTC
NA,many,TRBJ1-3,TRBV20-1,CSARGFSGQISGNTIYF,TGCAGTGCTAGAGGGTTCAGTGGTCAGATCTCTGGAAACACCATATATTTT
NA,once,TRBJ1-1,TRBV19,CASSIEYSMNTEAFF,TGTGCCAGTAGTATAGAGTACAGCATGAACACTGAAGCTTTCTTT
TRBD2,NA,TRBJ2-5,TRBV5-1,CASSLRGLASQETQYF,TGCGCCAGCAGCTTGCGGGGACTAGCGTCCCAAGAGACCCAGTACTTC
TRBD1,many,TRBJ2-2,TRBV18,CASSGWTGTGELFF,TGTGCCAGCTCCGGATGGACAGGGACCGGGGAGCTGTTTTTT
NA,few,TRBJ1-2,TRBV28,CASKDQGINYGYTF,TGTGCCAGCAAGGATCAGGGAATTAACTATGGCTACACCTTC
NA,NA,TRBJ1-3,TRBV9,CASSVGEVSGNTIYF,TGTGCCAGCAGCGTGGGGGAAGTCTCTGGAAACACCATATATTTT
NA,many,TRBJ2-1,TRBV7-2,CASSLQGSSYNEQFF,TGTGCCAGCAGCTTACAGGGGAGCTCCTACAATGAGCAGTTCTTC
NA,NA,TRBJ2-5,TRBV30,CAWSRAQWETQYF,TGTGCCTGGAGTCGGGCTCAATGGGAGACCCAGTACTTC
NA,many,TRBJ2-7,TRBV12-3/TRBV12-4,CASSQQVHEQYF,TGTGCCAGCAGTCAGCAGGTCCACGAGCAGTACTTC
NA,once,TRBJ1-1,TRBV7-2,CASSSNRVPWTEAFF,TGTGCCAGCAGCTCGAACAGGGTTCCTTGGACTGAAGCTTTCTTT
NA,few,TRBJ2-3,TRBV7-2,CASSFGVGSSTDTQYF,TGTGCCAGCAGCTTCGGGGTAGGAAGTAGCACAGATACGCAGTATTTT
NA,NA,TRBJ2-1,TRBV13,CASERKAAYNEQFF,TGTGCCAGCGAACGGAAGGCTGCCTACAATGAGCAGTTCTTC
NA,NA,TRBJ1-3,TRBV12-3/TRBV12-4,CASSSMDGLFTIYF,TGTGCCAGCAGTTCTATGGACGGGTTGTTCACCATATATTTT
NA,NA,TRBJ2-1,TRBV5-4,CASSPPRGTVYNEQFF,TGTGCCAGCAGCCCTCCCCGAGGGACTGTGTACAATGAGCAGTTCTTC
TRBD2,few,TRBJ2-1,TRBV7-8,CASSLTGTSEYNEQFF,TGTGCCAGCAGCCTCACCGGGACTAGCGAGTACAATGAGCAGTTCTTC
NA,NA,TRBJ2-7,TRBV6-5,CASSSRTGEQYF,TGTGCCAGCAGTTCCCGAACCGGCGAGCAGTACTTC
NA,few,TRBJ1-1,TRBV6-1,CASSEALGGRGTEAFF,TGTGCCAGCAGTGAAGCGCTAGGGGGACGGGGCACTGAAGCTTTCTTT
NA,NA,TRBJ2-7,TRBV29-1,CSVETVSYEQYF,TGCAGCGTTGAGACAGTTAGCTACGAGCAGTACTTC
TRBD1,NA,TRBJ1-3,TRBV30,CAWSRDRGGNTIYF,TGTGCCTGGAGTAGGGACAGGGGTGGAAACACCATATATTTT
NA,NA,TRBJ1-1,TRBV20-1,CSARVQGRNTEAFF,TGCAGTGCTAGAGTTCAGGGTCGGAACACTGAAGCTTTCTTT
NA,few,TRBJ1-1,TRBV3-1,CASSQDYGTEAFF,TGTGCCAGCAGCCAAGATTACGGGACTGAAGCTTTCTTT
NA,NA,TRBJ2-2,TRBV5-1,CASSLPFSSGELFF,TGCGCCAGCAGCCTCCCTTTTAGTTCCGGGGAGCTGTTTTTT